Reported below is one T cell receptor beta chain. Its antigen is currently unknown. This sample stems from a study of T cell responses to AZD1222 COVID-19 vaccine. The germline CDR1 and CDR2 sequences are MNHEY and SVGAGI. The CDR3 totals 15 residues. V gave up 5 bases and J gave up 1 base, with 14 bases separating them. Regarding the study as a whole: The study found vaccine-associated CD4 TCRs spanning spike, dominant at 160-218 and 743-854. Two AZD1222 doses significantly raised spike-specific TCR breadth and depth over controls.

Using immunoSEQ multiplex PCR, the repertoire was profiled, and TCRdb retains in-frame clones only, with some absent. The sample lists around 120,000 clones, 92% occurring once. This specimen was peripheral blood, taken on day 0 of AZD1222 vaccination. The J gene is TRBJ1-1, the V gene TRBV6-5, with D possibly being TRBD1 (5 bases). The receptor comes from an adult in good health. The CDR3 region has the DNA TGTGCCAGCAGTCCCAGTCAAGGGACGAACACTGAAGCTTTCTTT. It yields the protein CASSPSQGTNTEAFF.